The T cell receptor beta chain described here comes from a study of graft-versus-host responses after intestinal transplantation. About the research overall: In this cohort, recipients had multivisceral, liver-intestinal, or isolated intestinal transplants. Tacrolimus plus steroids were given to all recipients for approximately 3 years, preceded by anti-thymocyte globulin induction.

Study conclusions and caveats: Among recipient marrow samples, GvH clones were found; some appeared first in ileum or blood. Circulating GvH clone levels at their peak were associated with HvG declines (early post-transplant).

Note on this clone: The antigen remains undetermined.

V dropped 6 bases and J dropped 6; count of bases not matched to a gene: 7. There are 13 residues in the CDR3. CDR1 and CDR2 (germline): SQVTM, ANQGSEA. This table comes from immunoSEQ multiplex PCR, and its TCRdb copy is limited to in-frame clones, with some not included. The data hold some 90,000 clones, with 75% to 90% observed a single time. The chain couples TRBV29-1 to TRBJ1-4; 7 nucleotides match TRBD1. This sequence originates from a human donor who received an intestinal transplant. The material sequenced was unstimulated CD4+ T cells sorted from spleen or lymph node cells, taken before intestinal transplant. CDR3 bases: TGCAGCGTCCCCGGGACAGCATATGAAAAACTGTTTTTT. Amino acids: CSVPGTAYEKLFF.